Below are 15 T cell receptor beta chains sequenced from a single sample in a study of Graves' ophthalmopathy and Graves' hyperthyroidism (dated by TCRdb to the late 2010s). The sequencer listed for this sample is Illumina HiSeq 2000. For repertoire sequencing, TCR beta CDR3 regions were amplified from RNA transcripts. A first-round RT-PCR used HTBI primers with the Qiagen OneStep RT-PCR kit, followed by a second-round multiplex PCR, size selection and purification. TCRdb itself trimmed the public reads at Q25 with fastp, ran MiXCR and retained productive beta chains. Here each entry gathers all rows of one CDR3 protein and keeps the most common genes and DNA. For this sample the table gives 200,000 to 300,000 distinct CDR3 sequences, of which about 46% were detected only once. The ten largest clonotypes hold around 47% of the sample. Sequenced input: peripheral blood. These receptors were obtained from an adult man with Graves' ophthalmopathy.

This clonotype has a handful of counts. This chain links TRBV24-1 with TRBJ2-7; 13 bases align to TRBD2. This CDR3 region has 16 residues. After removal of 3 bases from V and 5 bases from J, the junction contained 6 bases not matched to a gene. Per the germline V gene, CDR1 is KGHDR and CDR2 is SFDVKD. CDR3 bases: TGTGCCACCAGTGATGCACTAGCGGGAGGGAGCCACGAGCAGTACTTC. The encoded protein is CATSDALAGGSHEQYF.

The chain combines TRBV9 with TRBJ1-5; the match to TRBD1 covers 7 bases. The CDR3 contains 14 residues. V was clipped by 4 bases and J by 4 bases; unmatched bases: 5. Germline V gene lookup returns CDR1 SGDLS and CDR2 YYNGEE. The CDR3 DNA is TGTGCCAGCAGCCGAACAGGGGAAAATCAGCCCCAGCATTTT. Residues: CASSRTGENQPQHF.

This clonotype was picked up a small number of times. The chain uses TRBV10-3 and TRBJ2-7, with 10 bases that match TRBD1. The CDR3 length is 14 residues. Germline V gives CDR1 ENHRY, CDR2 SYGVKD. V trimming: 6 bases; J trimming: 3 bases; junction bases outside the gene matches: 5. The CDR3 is CAISQGQGIYEQYF. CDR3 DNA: TGTGCCATCAGCCAGGGACAGGGGATCTACGAGCAGTACTTC.

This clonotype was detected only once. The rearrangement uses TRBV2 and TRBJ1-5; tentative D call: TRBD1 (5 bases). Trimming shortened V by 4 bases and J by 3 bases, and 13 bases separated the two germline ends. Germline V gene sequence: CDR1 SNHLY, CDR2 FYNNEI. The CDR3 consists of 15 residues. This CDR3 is CASSVEGANNQPQHF. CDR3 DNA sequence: TGTGCCAGCAGTGTGGAAGGGGCCAACAATCAGCCCCAGCATTTT.

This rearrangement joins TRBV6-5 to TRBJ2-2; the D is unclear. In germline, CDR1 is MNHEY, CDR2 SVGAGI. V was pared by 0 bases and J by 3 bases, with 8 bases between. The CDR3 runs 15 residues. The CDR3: CASSYSNTYTGELFF. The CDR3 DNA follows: TGTGCCAGCAGTTACTCGAACACCTACACCGGGGAGCTGTTTTTT.

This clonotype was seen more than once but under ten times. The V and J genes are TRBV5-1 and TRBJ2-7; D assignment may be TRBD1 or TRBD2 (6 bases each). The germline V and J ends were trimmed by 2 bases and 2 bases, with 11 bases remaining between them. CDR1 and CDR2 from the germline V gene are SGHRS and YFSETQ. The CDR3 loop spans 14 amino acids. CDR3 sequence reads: CASSFSGAAYEQYF. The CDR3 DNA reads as TGCGCCAGCAGCTTTTCGGGGGCGGCCTACGAGCAGTACTTC.

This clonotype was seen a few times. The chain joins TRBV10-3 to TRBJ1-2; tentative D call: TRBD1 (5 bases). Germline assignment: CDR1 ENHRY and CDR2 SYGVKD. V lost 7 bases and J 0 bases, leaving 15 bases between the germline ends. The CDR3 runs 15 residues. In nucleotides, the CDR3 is TGTGCCATCACCTACAGGCCTGAAACTAACTATGGCTACACCTTC. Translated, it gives CAITYRPETNYGYTF.

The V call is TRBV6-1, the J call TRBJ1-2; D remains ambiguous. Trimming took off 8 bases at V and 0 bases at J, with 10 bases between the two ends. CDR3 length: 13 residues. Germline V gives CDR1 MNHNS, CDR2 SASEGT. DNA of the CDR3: TGTGCCAGCGGCGGACTAACTAACTATGGCTACACCTTC. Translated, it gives CASGGLTNYGYTF.

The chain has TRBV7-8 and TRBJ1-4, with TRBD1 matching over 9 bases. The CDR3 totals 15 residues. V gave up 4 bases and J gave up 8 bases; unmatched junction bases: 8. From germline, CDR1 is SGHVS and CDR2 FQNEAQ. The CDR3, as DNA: TGTGCCAGCAGCTCCGACAGGGGGATTTGGGAAAAACTGTTTTTT. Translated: CASSSDRGIWEKLFF.

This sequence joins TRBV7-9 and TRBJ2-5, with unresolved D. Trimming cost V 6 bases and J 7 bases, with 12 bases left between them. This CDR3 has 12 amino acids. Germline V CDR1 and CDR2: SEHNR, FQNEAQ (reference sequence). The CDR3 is CASSRSPGTQYF. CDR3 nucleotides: TGTGCCAGCAGTCGGAGTCCCGGGACCCAGTACTTC.

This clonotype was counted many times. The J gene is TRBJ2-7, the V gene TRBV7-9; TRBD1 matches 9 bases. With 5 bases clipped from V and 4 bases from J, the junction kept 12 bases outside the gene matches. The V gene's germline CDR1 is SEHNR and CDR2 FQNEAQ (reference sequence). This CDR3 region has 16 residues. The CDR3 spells CASSHAGTGSRYEQYF. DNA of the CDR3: TGTGCCAGCAGCCATGCGGGGACAGGGAGCCGGTACGAGCAGTACTTC.

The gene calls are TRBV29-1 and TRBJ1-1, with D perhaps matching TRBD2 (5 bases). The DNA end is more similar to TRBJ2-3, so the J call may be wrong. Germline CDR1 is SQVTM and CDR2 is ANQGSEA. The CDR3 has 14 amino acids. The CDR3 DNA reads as TGCAGCGCACGAAGAGGGAGAGGCACAGATACGCAGTATTTT. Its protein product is CSARRGRGTDTQYF.

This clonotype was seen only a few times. CDR3 loop: CASRGSGEETQYF. The CDR3 region has the DNA TGTGCCAGCAGAGGGAGTGGAGAAGAGACCCAGTACTTC. The rearrangement uses TRBV7-9 and TRBJ2-5, with D maybe TRBD2 (5 bases). Germline-derived CDR1 and CDR2 are SEHNR and FQNEAQ (reference sequence). There are 13 residues in the CDR3. V gave up 6 bases and J gave up 3 bases, with 11 bases separating them.

DNA for the CDR3: TGCGCCAGCAGCTTGGGGCTAACGACAGGTTTGGATTCACCCCTCCACTTT. This sequence encodes CASSLGLTTGLDSPLHF. The chain recombines TRBV5-1 with TRBJ1-6, with TRBD1 as a possible D gene (6 bases). V lost 0 bases to trimming and J lost 8 bases, with 18 bases between them. From germline, CDR1 is SGHRS and CDR2 YFSETQ. The CDR3 runs to 17 residues. Looking up the rest from reference TRBV5-1 and TRBJ1-6 gives the full variable domain: KAGVTQTPRYLIKTRGQQVTLSCSPISGHRSVSWYQQTPGQGLQFLFEYFSETQRNKGNFPGRFSGRQFSNSRSEMNVSTLELGDSALYLCASSLGLTTGLDSPLHFGNGTRLTVT.

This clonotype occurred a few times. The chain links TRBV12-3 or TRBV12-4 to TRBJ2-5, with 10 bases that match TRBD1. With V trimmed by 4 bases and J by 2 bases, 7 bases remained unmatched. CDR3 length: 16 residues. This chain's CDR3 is CASSSPGTGEQETQYF. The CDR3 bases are TGTGCCAGCAGTTCGCCCGGGACAGGGGAACAAGAGACCCAGTACTTC.